What follows are 13 T cell receptor beta chains derived from one specimen sequenced in a study of STAT5B mutations in CD4+ large granular lymphocyte leukemia. Data came from immunoSEQ multiplex PCR; TCRdb stores just in-frame clones and leaves some out. The repertoire includes tens of thousands of clones, 70% to 90% of them detected once, and 3% to 4% sits in the top ten. The sample was CD4+ T cells from blood buffy coats. The receptors shown here come from a human donor in good health.

This clone was found once. CDR3 sequence: CASSSPGRKGYNEQFF. The CDR3 bases are TGTGCCAGTAGTTCTCCTGGAAGGAAGGGGTACAATGAGCAGTTCTTC. The V gene is TRBV19, the J gene TRBJ2-1; TRBD1 is a possible D gene (5 bases). The germline gives CDR1 LNHDA, CDR2 SQIVND (reference sequence). The CDR3 length is 16 residues. V lost 5 bases, J lost 4 bases, and 18 bases lay in between. Combining the CDR3 with reference TRBV19 and TRBJ2-1 gives the whole variable domain DGGITQSPKYLFRKEGQNVTLSCEQNLNHDAMYWYRQDPGQGLRLIYYSQIVNDFQKGDIAEGYSVSREKKESFPLTVTSAQKNPTAFYLCASSSPGRKGYNEQFFGPGTRLTVL.

This clone occurred a few times. This chain uses TRBV19 with TRBJ1-1; a weak D match, TRBD1 (5 bases). Germline CDR1 is LNHDA and CDR2 is SQIVND (reference sequence). The V end lost 5 bases, the J end lost 6 bases, and 16 bases lay between the germline ends. The CDR3 sequence is 14 residues long. This chain's CDR3 is CASSARGSRAEAFF. For the CDR3, the DNA is TGTGCCAGTAGTGCAAGGGGATCGAGGGCTGAAGCTTTCTTT.

The J gene is TRBJ1-5, the V gene TRBV4-3; weak D call: TRBD1 (5 bases). Deletions cut 0 bases from V and 6 bases from J, with 12 bases between. CDR1 and CDR2 (germline): LGHNA, YSLEER. The CDR3 consists of 15 residues. The CDR3 DNA follows: TGCGCCAGCAGCCAAGAGGGCCAGGGAAGTCAGCCCCAGCATTTT. It is translated as CASSQEGQGSQPQHF.

The chain uses TRBV4-3 and TRBJ2-1, with D possibly matching TRBD2 (6 bases). CDR1 and CDR2 (germline): LGHNA, YSLEER. CDR3 length equals 15 residues. V gave up 1 base and J gave up 11 bases, with 18 bases separating them. The chain's CDR3 is CASSQGNEGGMKQFF. The CDR3 region has the DNA TGCGCCAGCAGCCAAGGTAATGAAGGAGGGATGAAGCAGTTCTTC.

This clone was found once. The rearrangement joins TRBV7-6 to TRBJ1-4; the D is unclear. The V end was cut by 3 bases, the J end by 1 base, with 9 bases between. This CDR3 region has 15 residues. Germline V gene data show CDR1 as SGHVS and CDR2 as FNYEAQ. CDR3: CASSLGWGTNEKLFF. CDR3 nucleotides: TGTGCCAGCAGCTTGGGGTGGGGAACTAATGAAAAACTGTTTTTT.

V and J are TRBV5-4 and TRBJ2-3, with D possibly being TRBD2 (5 bases). Trimming left V 2 bases short and J 5 bases short, with 9 bases between. This CDR3 comprises 13 residues. The germline gives CDR1 SGHNT, CDR2 YYREEE (reference sequence). CDR3 bases: TGTGCCAGCAGCTTAGCGGAGCTAGATACGCAGTATTTT. Translating it yields CASSLAELDTQYF. The entire variable domain, with the rest obtained from reference TRBV5-4 and TRBJ2-3, is as follows: ETGVTQSPTHLIKTRGQQVTLRCSSQSGHNTVSWYQQALGQGPQFIFQYYREEENGRGNFPPRFSGLQFPNYSSELNVNALELDDSALYLCASSLAELDTQYFGPGTRLTVL.

CDR3 nucleotide sequence: TGCGCCAGCTTCACGGGACAGAGGCAAGAGACCCAGTACTTC. Translated, it gives CASFTGQRQETQYF. This chain joins TRBV5-1 and TRBJ2-5, with 7 bases that match TRBD1. The V segment lost 7 bases and the J segment 2 bases; nucleotides outside the gene matches: 8. Germline-derived CDR1 and CDR2 are SGHRS and YFSETQ. The CDR3 totals 14 residues. Full variable domain (missing parts from reference TRBV5-1 and TRBJ2-5): KAGVTQTPRYLIKTRGQQVTLSCSPISGHRSVSWYQQTPGQGLQFLFEYFSETQRNKGNFPGRFSGRQFSNSRSEMNVSTLELGDSALYLCASFTGQRQETQYFGPGTRLLVL.

The chain has TRBV11-2 and TRBJ2-5; D is unresolved. The CDR3 has 12 residues. The germline CDR1 and CDR2 sequences are SGHAT and FQNNGV. V was trimmed by 5 bases and J by 5 bases, leaving 9 bases between them. The CDR3 loop reads CASSQGRETQYF. Here the CDR3 DNA reads TGTGCCAGCAGCCAAGGGCGGGAGACCCAGTACTTC.

This clone was seen just once. This chain joins TRBV7-2 and TRBJ1-4; TRBD1 matches at 7 bases. CDR1 SGHTA and CDR2 FQGNSA come from the germline V gene. V shed 3 bases and J 3 bases; nucleotides not matched to a gene: 4. The CDR3 spans 15 residues. CDR3 bases: TGTGCCAGCAGCTTGACAGGGCTGGCTAATGAAAAACTGTTTTTT. It encodes CASSLTGLANEKLFF.

The chain has TRBV10-1 and TRBJ2-1; the match to TRBD2 covers 12 bases. Germline V gives CDR1 WNHNN, CDR2 SYGVQD (reference sequence). The V and J ends lost 3 bases and 9 bases, in that order; junction bases with no gene match: 18. CDR3 length equals 19 residues. CDR3 in amino acids: CASSDRQGRWTSGIREQFF. Written as DNA, the CDR3 is TGCGCCAGCAGTGATCGACAGGGCCGTTGGACTAGCGGGATTCGTGAGCAGTTCTTC.

This rearrangement joins TRBV5-8 to TRBJ2-7; D is ambiguous. Germline V gene sequence: CDR1 SGHTS, CDR2 YDEGEE. This CDR3 has 15 residues. Trimming shortened V by 3 bases and J by 2 bases, and 15 bases separated the two germline ends. CDR3 sequence (DNA): TGTGCCAGCAGCTCTTCAGGCGCCGGTGCCTACGAGCAGTACTTC. This codes for CASSSSGAGAYEQYF.

Only one count was recorded for this clone. The V call is TRBV7-2, the J call TRBJ2-3; the D gene is possibly TRBD2 (6 bases). Germline CDR1 and CDR2: SGHTA and FQGNSA. This CDR3 contains 12 residues. V gave up 6 bases and J gave up 4 bases, with 8 bases separating them. In DNA, the CDR3 is TGTGCCAGCAGTTCGGGGGCAGATACGCAGTATTTT. Translating gives CASSSGADTQYF.

CDR3 nucleotide sequence: TGCAGCGTACAGGGCTCTGGAAACACCATATATTTT. Its translation: CSVQGSGNTIYF. The V call is TRBV29-1, the J call TRBJ1-3; D might be TRBD1 (6 bases). The CDR3 spans 12 residues. V lost 6 bases to trimming and J lost 0 bases, with 6 bases between them. CDR1 SQVTM and CDR2 ANQGSEA come from the germline V gene.